Listed below are T cell receptor beta chains from one sample, sequenced in a study of T-cell memory formation after mild COVID-19. TCRdb redid the calling of the 5' RACE reads with MiXCR, one entry per CDR3 protein. Of 400,000 to 500,000 distinct CDR3 sequences listed, about 20% are singletons. Material: PBMCs or a T cell subset sorted from them (not recorded which). These receptor sequences come from a man between 18 and 29 years old who had mild COVID-19 (a few samples of this study predate the infection). Cell type and time point are not known. The CDR3 runs from the conserved cysteine through the conserved F or W. Each record gives: J gene, clone size, V gene, D gene, CDR3 protein, CDR3 DNA. D genes are given only for firm matches. Size tells how often a clone was seen (once, few, many) or the class of an expanded clone, and some rows leave it out.

>TRBJ2-3|.|TRBV7-2|.
CASSSARVGTDTQYF
TGTGCCAGCAGCTCCGCGAGAGTGGGCACAGATACGCAGTATTTT
>TRBJ1-6|few|TRBV10-3|.
CAIKGQLYNSPLHF
TGTGCCATCAAAGGACAGCTGTATAATTCACCCCTCCACTTT
>TRBJ2-7|.|TRBV7-2|.
CASSSRGKQYF
TGTGCCAGCAGCTCAAGGGGAAAGCAGTACTTC
>TRBJ2-1|.|TRBV5-1|.
CASSPGAGFDLNEQFF
TGCGCCAGCAGCCCCGGCGCGGGGTTTGATCTAAATGAGCAGTTCTTC
>TRBJ2-7|few|TRBV7-2|TRBD2
CASKRGDSSYEQYF
TGTGCCAGCAAGCGGGGGGACAGCTCCTACGAGCAGTACTTC
>TRBJ2-4|.|TRBV7-9|TRBD1
CASSVNRGSKNIQYF
TGTGCCAGCAGCGTCAACAGGGGAAGCAAAAACATTCAGTACTTC
>TRBJ1-2|.|TRBV5-6|.
CASSVGTIGYTF
TGTGCCAGCAGCGTCGGGACGATCGGCTACACCTTC
>TRBJ2-5|.|TRBV6-6|TRBD1
CASSTPGTGGYETQYF
TGTGCCAGCAGTACCCCCGGGACAGGGGGCTATGAGACCCAGTACTTC
>TRBJ2-5|few|TRBV12-3/TRBV12-4|.
CASSPEPIKETQYF
TGTGCCAGCAGTCCAGAGCCAATCAAAGAGACCCAGTACTTC
>TRBJ2-1|many|TRBV7-3|TRBD2
CASSLYGGAGNEQFF
TGTGCCAGCAGCTTATACGGGGGGGCAGGGAATGAGCAGTTCTTC
>TRBJ2-7|.|TRBV7-8|.
CASSFRDKVYEQYF
TGTGCCAGCAGCTTCCGGGACAAAGTCTACGAGCAGTACTTC
>TRBJ2-3|.|TRBV7-9|TRBD2
CASRGGLAELDTQYF
TGTGCCAGCAGAGGGGGACTAGCGGAACTAGATACGCAGTATTTT
>TRBJ2-1|.|TRBV28|.
CASSLPNSYNEQFF
TGTGCCAGCAGTTTACCTAACTCCTACAATGAGCAGTTCTTC
>TRBJ1-1|.|TRBV28|TRBD1
CASSLPQGRTEAFF
TGTGCCAGCAGTCTTCCACAGGGGCGGACTGAAGCTTTCTTT
>TRBJ1-6|.|TRBV25-1|.
CASSDLRGGSPLHF
TGTGCCAGCAGTGACCTGAGGGGAGGTTCACCCCTCCACTTT
>TRBJ2-7|few|TRBV7-9|TRBD1
CASSPLGGQGSHEQYF
TGTGCCAGCAGCCCACTCGGGGGACAGGGGTCCCACGAGCAGTACTTC
>TRBJ2-6|many|TRBV7-9|.
CASSLELGTGANVLTF
TGTGCCAGCAGCTTAGAGCTGGGCACTGGGGCCAACGTCCTGACTTTC
>TRBJ2-1|few|TRBV7-8|TRBD2
CASSLDASGYSYNEQFF
TGTGCCAGCAGCTTAGACGCTAGCGGGTACTCCTACAATGAGCAGTTCTTC
>TRBJ2-1|.|TRBV7-2|TRBD1
CASSSNRGYNEQFF
TGTGCCAGCAGCTCAAACAGGGGGTACAATGAGCAGTTCTTC
>TRBJ2-5|many|TRBV28|.
CASLQGGETQYF
TGTGCCTCTCTACAGGGCGGTGAGACCCAGTACTTC
>TRBJ2-3|.|TRBV7-2|.
CASSLLFGPDTQYF
TGTGCCAGCAGCTTATTATTCGGGCCTGATACGCAGTATTTT
>TRBJ1-1|.|TRBV5-1|TRBD1
CASNVQGGTEAFF
TGCGCCAGTAATGTACAGGGGGGAACTGAAGCTTTCTTT
>TRBJ2-1|.|TRBV3-1|.
CASSLQGLSYNEQFF
TGTGCCAGCAGCCTCCAGGGGTTATCCTACAATGAGCAGTTCTTC
>TRBJ2-3|.|TRBV12-3/TRBV12-4|.
CASSSGHTDTQYF
TGTGCCAGCAGTTCGGGCCACACAGATACGCAGTATTTT
>TRBJ2-3|.|TRBV9|.
CASSPSYPPTDTQYF
TGTGCCAGCAGCCCCTCGTACCCACCCACAGATACGCAGTATTTT
>TRBJ1-1|.|TRBV7-9|.
CASSYQGKNEAFF
TGTGCCAGCAGCTATCAGGGGAAGAATGAAGCTTTCTTT
>TRBJ1-6|.|TRBV11-2|TRBD1
CASSLRQGSGDNSPLHF
TGTGCCAGCAGCTTAAGACAGGGCTCAGGAGATAATTCACCCCTCCACTTT
>TRBJ1-5|.|TRBV9|.
CASSVQGGNQPQHF
TGTGCCAGCAGCGTCCAAGGGGGCAATCAGCCCCAGCATTTT
>TRBJ1-3|few|TRBV4-2|.
CASSALVGGANTIYF
TGTGCCAGCAGCGCCTTGGTTGGGGGCGCAAACACCATATATTTT
>TRBJ2-1|.|TRBV18|TRBD2
CASSATSGGVSNEQFF
TGTGCCAGCTCAGCGACTAGCGGGGGGGTATCCAATGAGCAGTTCTTC
>TRBJ2-5|many|TRBV7-2|TRBD2
CASSLGLTSGGAGETQYF
TGTGCCAGCAGCCTAGGGCTTACTAGCGGGGGGGCTGGAGAGACCCAGTACTTC
>TRBJ2-2|few|TRBV28|.
CASSFGSDGTGELFF
TGTGCCAGCAGTTTTGGGTCAGATGGGACCGGGGAGCTGTTTTTT
>TRBJ1-2|.|TRBV2|.
CASSEGPRPNYGYTF
TGTGCCAGCAGTGAAGGGCCAAGACCTAACTATGGCTACACCTTC
>TRBJ2-3|few|TRBV7-6|.
CASSSLGPSGTDTQYF
TGTGCCAGCAGCTCCCTTGGGCCGAGTGGCACAGATACGCAGTATTTT
>TRBJ2-3|many|TRBV11-2|.
CASSSTGHHTDTQYF
TGTGCCAGCAGCTCGACGGGACACCACACAGATACGCAGTATTTT
>TRBJ2-7|.|TRBV6-5|.
CASSVDTIRVRYEQYF
TGTGCCAGCAGTGTAGACACGATTCGGGTACGGTACGAGCAGTACTTC
>TRBJ2-2|few|TRBV29-1|.
CSVNWDAGELFF
TGCAGCGTTAATTGGGACGCCGGGGAGCTGTTTTTT
>TRBJ1-2|.|TRBV6-2/TRBV6-3|.
CASSPHGPKGGYTF
TGTGCCAGCAGCCCCCATGGGCCCAAAGGTGGCTACACCTTC
>TRBJ2-3|.|TRBV5-1|TRBD1
CASSLRGTGSTDTQYF
TGCGCCAGCAGCTTGCGTGGGACAGGGAGCACAGATACGCAGTATTTT
>TRBJ2-2|few|TRBV6-5|TRBD2
CASRPRGDTGELFF
TGTGCCAGCCGCCCCCGGGGGGACACCGGGGAGCTGTTTTTT
>TRBJ2-4|.|TRBV20-1|.
CSARVTLSRAKNIQYF
TGCAGTGCTAGAGTGACCCTATCCCGTGCCAAAAACATTCAGTACTTC
>TRBJ1-5|few|TRBV3-1|.
CASSQRGLGQPQHF
TGTGCCAGCAGCCAGAGGGGTCTCGGGCAGCCCCAGCATTTT
>TRBJ2-7|.|TRBV2|.
CASKGKTNYEQYF
TGTGCCAGCAAGGGCAAGACTAACTACGAGCAGTACTTC
>TRBJ1-1|few|TRBV6-2/TRBV6-3|.
CASRPGTTEAFF
TGTGCCAGCAGACCAGGGACCACTGAAGCTTTCTTT
>TRBJ1-2|.|TRBV7-2|.
CASSYQTANYGYTF
TGTGCCAGCAGCTACCAGACAGCAAACTATGGCTACACCTTC
>TRBJ1-6|few|TRBV7-2|.
CASQNPGTSPLHF
TGTGCCAGCCAAAACCCAGGGACTTCACCCCTCCACTTT
>TRBJ1-2|few|TRBV4-2|.
CASSQDRIGPYGYTF
TGTGCCAGCAGCCAAGATCGGATCGGCCCTTATGGCTACACCTTC
>TRBJ2-3|few|TRBV29-1|TRBD2
CSVRTSGYTDTQYF
TGCAGCGTGAGGACTAGCGGATACACAGATACGCAGTATTTT
>TRBJ2-1|few|TRBV4-3|.
CASSQGRSPYNEQFF
TGCGCCAGCAGCCAGGGAAGAAGTCCCTACAATGAGCAGTTCTTC
>TRBJ2-7|.|TRBV7-2|.
CASSAREAYEQYF
TGTGCCAGCAGCGCCAGGGAAGCCTACGAGCAGTACTTC
>TRBJ2-3|.|TRBV11-1|TRBD2
CASSPGLAGGRVTDTQYF
TGTGCCAGCAGCCCGGGACTAGCGGGGGGAAGGGTTACAGATACGCAGTATTTT
>TRBJ2-7|few|TRBV14|TRBD1
CASSPITGVGEQYF
TGTGCCAGCAGCCCGATCACAGGGGTGGGCGAGCAGTACTTC
>TRBJ2-5|few|TRBV6-5|.
CASSYLSTGAEEETQYF
TGTGCCAGCAGTTACCTATCTACGGGAGCGGAGGAGGAGACCCAGTACTTC
>TRBJ2-7|.|TRBV5-1|.
CASSLASAGSYEQYF
TGCGCCAGCAGCTTGGCCTCCGCAGGCTCCTACGAGCAGTACTTC
>TRBJ2-5|few|TRBV19|.
CASSIGDGYQETQYF
TGTGCCAGTAGTATAGGGGACGGGTACCAAGAGACCCAGTACTTC
>TRBJ2-1|.|TRBV27|TRBD1
CASSGLTGNEQFF
TGTGCCAGCAGTGGATTGACAGGGAATGAGCAGTTCTTC
>TRBJ2-3|.|TRBV10-3|TRBD2
CAISESREGTDTQYF
TGTGCCATCAGTGAGTCGAGGGAGGGGACAGATACGCAGTATTTT
>TRBJ2-1|.|TRBV7-3|.
CASSPQGMSSYNEQFF
TGTGCCAGCAGCCCGCAGGGTATGAGCTCCTACAATGAGCAGTTCTTC
>TRBJ1-2|.|TRBV5-1|.
CASSLGGINYGYTF
TGCGCCAGCAGCTTGGGAGGTATTAACTATGGCTACACCTTC